This T cell receptor beta chain was retrieved from a study of blood T cells in healthy people across ages. All donors came from Russia, were Caucasian and healthy, and spanned ages about 6 to 100. RNA extraction gave at least 5 micrograms of total RNA per sample. In its sample, this clonotype was seen a few times. Per the germline V gene, CDR1 is SGHTA and CDR2 is FQGNSA. V was clipped by 1 base and J by 0 bases, with 17 bases between them. The CDR3 runs 18 residues. Sample-barcoded 5' priming and a J-beta primer mix drove a second PCR of roughly 6 to 12 cycles. TCRdb reanalysed the 5' RACE reads using MiXCR and keeps one entry per CDR3 protein. This sample has almost 1 million distinct CDR3 sequences; roughly half occur once, and the top ten carry about 22%.

The TCR was taken from a woman aged 55-69 years in good health. Sequencing was done on a sample of blood. The chain joins TRBV7-2 to TRBJ2-3; D may be TRBD2 (5 bases). CDR3 protein: CASSLGWGSAKSTDTQYF. As DNA, the CDR3 is TGTGCCAGCAGCTTAGGGTGGGGTAGCGCCAAAAGCACAGATACGCAGTATTTT.